This T cell receptor beta chain was sequenced during a study of post-analysis software for immune sequencing data. Study-level points and caveats: Diversity measured as normalized Chao1 was significantly lower in multiple sclerosis patients than in controls. Strong same-batch co-clustering of samples appeared with F measure clustering. Five TRBV segments, TRBV5-6, TRBV5-1 and TRBV20-1 among them, were found more frequent in patients than controls.

Regarding this clonotype: Its antigen is unidentified.

Unique molecular identifiers tagged the TCR beta cDNA libraries. A single record per CDR3 protein comes from TCRdb applying MiXCR to the PCR reads. The sample comprises fewer than 850,000 distinct CDR3 sequences, 40% to 55% of which are singletons, and 4.9% rests with the top ten. The CDR3 runs 14 residues. Per germline, CDR1 KGHSH and CDR2 LQKENI. Trimming removed 2 bases at V and 4 bases at J, with 10 bases between. The chain combines TRBV18 with TRBJ2-3; weak D call: TRBD2 (5 bases). The clonotype was recovered from a girl aged 5-17 years with multiple sclerosis. The sequencing sample was made of blood. In DNA, the CDR3 is TGTGCCAGCTCACCAACGGGGTACGCAGATACGCAGTATTTT. This translates into CASSPTGYADTQYF.